The 5 T cell receptor beta chains below were found in one sample sequenced in a study of blood T cells in healthy people across ages. The second PCR ran about 6 to 12 cycles with a sample-barcoded 5' primer and J-beta primers. MiXCR was run by TCRdb on the 5' RACE reads, yielding one entry per CDR3 protein. The repertoire holds hundreds of thousands of distinct CDR3 sequences, 25% to 35% seen once, with approximately 14% in the top ten. The material sequenced was blood. Every receptor here comes from a woman over 75 in good health.

This clonotype has a count of ten or more. The chain joins TRBV20-1 to TRBJ2-3; 7 bases fit TRBD2. The CDR3 is 13 residues long. With 5 bases clipped from V and 2 bases from J, the junction kept 4 bases outside the gene matches. CDR1 DFQATT and CDR2 SNEGSKA come from the germline V gene (reference sequence). The CDR3 loop is CSALAGATDTQYF. In DNA, the CDR3 is TGCAGTGCTTTGGCGGGAGCCACAGATACGCAGTATTTT.

Notes on this clonotype: A much larger clonotype is one base distant, so this may be a read error. The V gene is TRBV12-3 or TRBV12-4, the J gene TRBJ2-5, with D hard to call. The CDR3 covers 13 residues. CDR3 sequence: CAGSLLARETQYF. DNA of the CDR3: TGTGCCGGCAGTTTACTTGCCAGGGAGACCCAGTACTTC.

At least ten counts were recorded for this clonotype. The chain carries TRBV20-1 and TRBJ1-2, with a possible D match to TRBD1 (5 bases). Germline CDR1 reads DFQATT; CDR2 reads SNEGSKA (reference sequence). With 1 base removed from V and 0 bases from J, the gap between germline ends came to 12 bases. There are 15 residues in the CDR3. The CDR3 DNA follows: TGCAGTGCTAGAGCAACAGGCGAAGCTAACTATGGCTACACCTTC. Its translation: CSARATGEANYGYTF.

Of note for this clonotype: It may be a read error: a sequence one base away is much more abundant. The V and J genes are TRBV25-1 and TRBJ2-4; TRBD1 aligns across 7 bases. The closer fit of TRBJ2-5 to the DNA end suggests the J call may be wrong. The CDR3 consists of 15 residues. Germline CDR1 MGHDK, CDR2 SYGVNS. The CDR3 coding sequence is TGTGCCAGCAGTGACTTAAGGACAGGTGAAGGGACCCAGTACTTC. Protein: CASSDLRTGEGTQYF.

This clonotype has ten or more counts. This chain uses TRBV20-1 with TRBJ2-7; the D is unclear. Per the germline V gene, CDR1 is DFQATT and CDR2 is SNEGSKA (reference sequence). The CDR3 loop spans 12 amino acids. The V end lost 5 bases, the J end lost 0 bases, and 8 bases lay between the germline ends. CDR3 sequence: CSAPAYSYEQYF. The DNA for the CDR3 is TGCAGTGCTCCGGCTTACTCCTACGAGCAGTACTTC.